The clone carrying this TCR beta chain came up a few times. What it binds is not known. Germline V gives CDR1 SQVTM, CDR2 ANQGSEA. The CDR3 runs to 12 residues. Trimming removed 7 bases from V and 3 bases from J; junction bases left unmatched: 5. The data originate from a study of identical twins. General study results and limits: Rather than following the same donors, the conclusions depended on cross-sectional statistical analysis. For monozygotic twins, models underestimated out-of-frame TCR alpha sharing. Out-of-frame alpha sequences shared by twins showed excess low generation probability.

One entry per CDR3 protein, called by TCRdb with MiXCR from the 5' RACE reads. Altogether 1.5 million to 2 million distinct CDR3 sequences are present, about 31% being singletons, with the ten largest covering over 0.25%. The chain has TRBV29-1 and TRBJ1-2, with TRBD1 matching over 7 bases. The receptor's source is a newborn girl in good health. Input material: cord blood. CDR3 coding DNA: TGCAGCGCCGGGACAGATCACTATGGCTACACCTTC. Its translation: CSAGTDHYGYTF.